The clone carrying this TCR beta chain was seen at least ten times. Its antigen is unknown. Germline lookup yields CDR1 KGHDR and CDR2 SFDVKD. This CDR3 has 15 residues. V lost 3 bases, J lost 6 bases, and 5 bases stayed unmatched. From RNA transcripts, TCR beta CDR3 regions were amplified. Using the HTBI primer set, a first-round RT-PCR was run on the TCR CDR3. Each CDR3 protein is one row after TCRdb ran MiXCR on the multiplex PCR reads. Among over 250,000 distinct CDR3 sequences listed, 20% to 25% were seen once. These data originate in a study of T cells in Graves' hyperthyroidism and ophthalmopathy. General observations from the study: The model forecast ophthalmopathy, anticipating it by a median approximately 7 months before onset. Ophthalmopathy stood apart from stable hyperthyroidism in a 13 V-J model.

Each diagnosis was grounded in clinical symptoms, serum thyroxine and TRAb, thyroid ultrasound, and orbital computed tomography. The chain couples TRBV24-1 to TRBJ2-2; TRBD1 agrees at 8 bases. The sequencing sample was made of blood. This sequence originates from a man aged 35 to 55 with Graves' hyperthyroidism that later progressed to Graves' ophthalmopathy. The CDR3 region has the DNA TGTGCCACCAGTGATAGCCAGGGGGCCGCCGGGGAGCTGTTTTTT. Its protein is CATSDSQGAAGELFF.